Below are 14 T cell receptor beta chains sequenced from a single sample in a study of neurological immune-mediated disorders. TCRdb reprocessed the 5' RACE reads with MiXCR, giving one entry per CDR3 protein. The sample has about 41,000 distinct CDR3 sequences, about 14% seen once; the top ten hold approximately 3.6%. Sequencing used CD4+ T cells from blood. The receptors originated from a woman aged 55 to 70 with HTLV-1-associated myelopathy (HAM/TSP).

This clonotype was counted at least ten times. V and J are TRBV5-1 and TRBJ2-3; TRBD1 is a possible D gene (6 bases). The V and J ends lost 1 base and 3 bases respectively, with 15 bases between them. Germline V gene data show CDR1 as SGHRS and CDR2 as YFSETQ. The CDR3 length is 16 residues. CDR3 in DNA: TGCGCCAGCAGCTTGCCCGGGACAAGGGAAACAGATACGCAGTATTTT. Translated, it gives CASSLPGTRETDTQYF.

This clonotype was seen many times. V is TRBV20-1 and J is TRBJ2-1; 8 positions match TRBD2. This CDR3 comprises 13 residues. CDR1 and CDR2 from the germline V gene are DFQATT and SNEGSKA (reference sequence). The trim removed 8 bases at V and 6 bases at J, leaving 9 bases unmatched. The chain's CDR3 is CSTHSGGGNEQFF. For the CDR3, the DNA is TGCAGTACGCATTCGGGGGGGGGCAATGAGCAGTTCTTC.

This clonotype was seen at least ten times. This rearrangement joins TRBV2 to TRBJ1-2; tentative D call: TRBD1 (6 bases). V was pared by 6 bases and J by 0 bases, with 17 bases between. Germline values: CDR1 SNHLY, CDR2 FYNNEI. The CDR3 contains 16 residues. This chain's CDR3 is CASSARRTVTNYGYTF. CDR3 in DNA: TGTGCCAGCAGCGCACGCCGGACAGTCACTAACTATGGCTACACCTTC.

This clonotype was detected many times. The gene calls are TRBV6-6 and TRBJ1-2; D is perhaps TRBD1 (6 bases). CDR1 MNHNY and CDR2 SVGAGI come from the germline V gene (reference sequence). The length of the CDR3 is 12 residues. V lost 3 bases, J lost 13 bases, and 15 bases lay in between. The CDR3 sequence: CASSYMTGGSTF. CDR3 bases: TGTGCCAGCAGTTATATGACAGGAGGGAGCACCTTC.

The table lists this clonotype with many counts. The J gene is TRBJ1-2, the V gene TRBV20-1; D is perhaps TRBD1 (6 bases). In germline, CDR1 is DFQATT, CDR2 SNEGSKA (reference sequence). V was cut by 0 bases and J by 4 bases, with 15 bases left in between. The CDR3 contains 15 residues. The CDR3 spells CSARDGAGVIYGYTF. The CDR3 DNA follows: TGCAGTGCTAGAGATGGGGCAGGGGTTATCTATGGCTACACCTTC.

This clonotype was found many times. This chain connects TRBV10-3 to TRBJ2-7; D is perhaps TRBD1 (6 bases). Germline V gene lookup returns CDR1 ENHRY and CDR2 SYGVKD. The V gene lost 1 base and the J gene lost 4 bases, with 17 bases spanning the gap. This CDR3 spans 16 amino acids. The DNA of the CDR3 is TGTGCCATCAGTGAGTTCGGCAGGGGCTTGCAGTACGAGCAGTACTTC. This gives the protein CAISEFGRGLQYEQYF.

The chain combines TRBV20-1 with TRBJ2-3, with 10 bases aligning to TRBD2. The CDR3 spans 20 residues. V shed 3 bases, J shed 0 bases, and the junction held 18 bases outside the gene matches. Per the germline V gene, CDR1 is DFQATT and CDR2 is SNEGSKA (reference sequence). The DNA for the CDR3 is TGCAGTGCTAGCCTTGGGATGGTAGCGGGGGGCTATACTAGCACAGATACGCAGTATTTT. This translates into CSASLGMVAGGYTSTDTQYF.

This clonotype appeared many times. The CDR3, as DNA: TGTGCCAGCAGCTTGACAGGGGGTTGGAACACCGGGGAGCTGTTTTTT. This codes for CASSLTGGWNTGELFF. V usage is TRBV7-3 and J usage is TRBJ2-2, with 9 bases lining up with TRBD1. CDR1 and CDR2 from the germline V gene are SGHTA and FQGTGA. Trimming cost V 3 bases and J 1 base; bases outside gene matches: 3. This CDR3 contains 16 residues.

This clonotype appeared many times. The chain is built from TRBV20-1 and TRBJ2-3, with D tentatively TRBD2 (5 bases). With 1 base removed from V and 2 bases from J, the gap between germline ends came to 10 bases. The CDR3 contains 14 residues. CDR1 is DFQATT and CDR2 is SNEGSKA in the germline V gene (reference sequence). CDR3 amino acids: CSARGGGATDTQYF. Written as DNA, the CDR3 is TGCAGTGCTAGAGGCGGAGGAGCCACAGATACGCAGTATTTT.

This clonotype has ten or more counts. The V call is TRBV5-1, the J call TRBJ1-1; D might be TRBD1 (6 bases). CDR1 is SGHRS and CDR2 is YFSETQ in the germline V gene. The CDR3 length is 16 residues. The V gene lost 8 bases and the J gene lost 2 bases, with 22 bases spanning the gap. CDR3 region: CARGGTIGTLNTEAFF. CDR3 DNA sequence: TGCGCCAGGGGGGGGACGATAGGGACACTAAACACTGAAGCTTTCTTT.

This clonotype has ten or more counts. This chain joins TRBV5-1 and TRBJ1-2, with a possible D match to TRBD1 (6 bases). Germline loops: CDR1 SGHRS, CDR2 YFSETQ. V lost 0 bases to trimming and J lost 6 bases, with 6 bases between them. There are 12 residues in the CDR3. DNA for the CDR3: TGCGCCAGCAGCTTGGCAGGGGATGGCTACACCTTC. Its protein product is CASSLAGDGYTF.

This clonotype was detected ten times or more. V gene TRBV12-3 or TRBV12-4 combines with J gene TRBJ1-4; D gene uncertain. The CDR3 contains 13 residues. The ends were cut back, 4 bases at V and 7 bases at J, with 10 bases in the middle. The CDR3 DNA follows: TGTGCCAGCAGTTACATGAGTAGTGAAAAACTGTTTTTT. Translated, it gives CASSYMSSEKLFF.

This clonotype has at least ten counts. The gene calls are TRBV6-5 and TRBJ2-6; 10 nucleotides line up with TRBD1. Germline V gene lookup returns CDR1 MNHEY and CDR2 SVGAGI. The CDR3 covers 17 residues. The V and J ends lost 3 bases and 1 base, in that order; junction bases with no gene match: 3. The DNA for the CDR3 is TGTGCCAGCAGTTATTGGACAGGGGGGTCTGGGGCCAACGTCCTGACTTTC. Its translation is CASSYWTGGSGANVLTF.

Sample share makes this clonotype medium-sized. The chain links TRBV20-1 to TRBJ1-6; D is perhaps TRBD1 (5 bases). Between the trimmed V and J ends, which lost 6 bases and 6 bases, there was a span of 15 bases. This CDR3 region has 14 residues. The V gene's germline CDR1 is DFQATT and CDR2 SNEGSKA (reference sequence). Here the CDR3 reads CSAPPHRFNSPLHF. CDR3 nucleotide sequence: TGCAGTGCACCCCCTCACAGGTTTAATTCACCCCTCCACTTT.